Shown below are 10 T cell receptor beta chains from a single sample sequenced in a study of technical replicates of blood from four donors. Some clones are missing from TCRdb's copy, which holds only in-frame ones; the method was immunoSEQ multiplex PCR. The data contain some 83,000 clones, roughly 92% of them singletons. Specimen: T cells isolated from PBMCs. The receptors here all came from a human donor in good health.

This clone was found once. This rearrangement joins TRBV10-3 to TRBJ1-2; D unresolved. Germline V gene lookup returns CDR1 ENHRY and CDR2 SYGVKD. V was shortened by 4 bases and J by 0 bases, with 21 bases between the two germline ends. The CDR3 extends over 18 amino acids. CDR3 DNA: TGTGCCATCAGTGTTACAGCCCAATTATCATTAGCTAACTATGGCTACACCTTC. Translated, it gives CAISVTAQLSLANYGYTF.

The rearrangement uses TRBV27 and TRBJ1-2; TRBD1 matches at 10 bases. This CDR3 has 14 residues. Trimming took 8 bases from V and 5 from J; bases not matched to a gene: 8. Germline assignment: CDR1 MNHEY and CDR2 SMNVEV (reference sequence). The chain's CDR3 is CASAWTGGNYGYTF. CDR3 bases: TGTGCCAGCGCCTGGACAGGGGGGAATTATGGCTACACCTTC.

V and J are TRBV19 and TRBJ1-1; the match to TRBD1 covers 8 bases. Germline CDR1 and CDR2: LNHDA and SQIVND (reference sequence). There are 15 residues in the CDR3. J gave up 4 bases and V 6 bases, and 10 bases lay outside the gene matches. CDR3 sequence: CASRPQGGPGTEAFF. CDR3 bases: TGTGCCAGTAGGCCACAGGGGGGGCCGGGCACTGAAGCTTTCTTT.

This clone was detected once. This chain links TRBV10-3 with TRBJ1-4; tentatively, D is TRBD1 (5 bases). This CDR3 spans 15 amino acids. Trimming took 6 bases from V and 6 from J, leaving 17 bases between them. Germline CDR1 is ENHRY and CDR2 is SYGVKD. The DNA for the CDR3 is TGTGCCATCAGAGGGGAGGACGGGCTCGATGAAAAACTGTTTTTT. It translates to CAIRGEDGLDEKLFF.

The rearrangement links TRBV9 to TRBJ2-7, with D possibly being TRBD1 (6 bases). Germline loops: CDR1 SGDLS, CDR2 YYNGEE. The CDR3 runs to 15 residues. The V end was cut by 2 bases, the J end by 7 bases, with 19 bases between. The CDR3 is CASSVNNGRDMEQYF. CDR3 bases: TGTGCCAGCAGCGTTAACAATGGACGGGACATGGAGCAGTACTTC.

J is TRBJ1-4 and V is TRBV2; D is uncertain. V was shortened by 4 bases and J by 8 bases, with 8 bases between the two germline ends. There are 12 residues in the CDR3. Germline V lookup: CDR1 SNHLY, CDR2 FYNNEI. CDR3 DNA sequence: TGTGCCAGCAGTGTTAAGACAGAAAAACTGTTTTTT. Protein: CASSVKTEKLFF.

This chain connects TRBV27 to TRBJ2-3, with D perhaps TRBD1 (6 bases). The ends were cut back, 5 bases at V and 1 base at J, with 10 bases in the middle. CDR3 length: 14 amino acids. The germline V gene encodes CDR1 MNHEY and CDR2 SMNVEV (reference sequence). CDR3 bases: TGTGCCAGCAGTCTAGCAGGGGGCACAGATACGCAGTATTTT. This gives the protein CASSLAGGTDTQYF.

This chain joins TRBV28 and TRBJ1-5; D gene unclear. V was trimmed by 6 bases and J by 0 bases, leaving 12 bases between them. Germline V gene data show CDR1 as MDHEN and CDR2 as SYDVKM. This CDR3 spans 15 amino acids. As DNA, the CDR3 is TGTGCCAGCAGCTACGAATCTTATAGCAATCAGCCCCAGCATTTT. This translates into CASSYESYSNQPQHF.

The rearrangement uses TRBV13 and TRBJ2-3, with 10 bases lining up with TRBD1. Germline loops: CDR1 PRHDT, CDR2 FYEKMQ (reference sequence). The length of the CDR3 is 15 residues. The trim removed 5 bases at V and 6 bases at J, leaving 8 bases unmatched. The CDR3 DNA is TGTGCCAGCAGCGTTCGACAGGGGGCTTCGGATACGCAGTATTTT. Its translation is CASSVRQGASDTQYF.

The V gene is TRBV7-9, the J gene TRBJ2-7; a possible D gene is TRBD1 (6 bases). Germline CDR1 and CDR2: SEHNR and FQNEAQ (reference sequence). Trimming removed 6 bases from V and 2 bases from J, with 17 bases in between. The CDR3 contains 15 residues. The CDR3 region is CASRYLNRVTYEQYF. The CDR3 bases are TGTGCCAGCAGATACCTAAACAGGGTTACCTACGAGCAGTACTTC.